The 30 T cell receptor beta chains below all came from one sample that was sequenced in a study of T cells in localized non-small cell lung cancer. Generated by immunoSEQ multiplex PCR, the TCRdb table keeps only in-frame clones and is missing some. The sample lists more than 2,500 clones, 32% occurring once. Sequenced here: lung tumor tissue, sampled before any cancer treatment. Every receptor here comes from a female donor at least 60 years old with stage II squamous cell lung carcinoma.

This chain connects TRBV19 to TRBJ1-2; 8 nucleotides align to TRBD1. The CDR3 runs 15 residues. After removal of 5 bases from V and 2 bases from J, the junction contained 7 bases not matched to a gene. Per the germline V gene, CDR1 is LNHDA and CDR2 is SQIVND (reference sequence). The CDR3 bases are TGTGCCAGTAGTCACCCGGGACAGGCGAACTATGGCTACACCTTC. Its translation: CASSHPGQANYGYTF.

This clone was observed a few times. The rearrangement uses TRBV14 and TRBJ1-1; TRBD1 agrees at 8 bases. From germline, CDR1 is SGHDN and CDR2 FVKESK. The length of the CDR3 is 15 residues. J was trimmed by 1 base and V by 4 bases; bases with no gene match: 5. For the CDR3, the DNA is TGTGCCAGCAGCCCACGGACAGGGTGGAACACTGAAGCTTTCTTT. This translates into CASSPRTGWNTEAFF.

This clone was detected only a few times. This chain uses TRBV6-8 with TRBJ2-1; TRBD2 matches at 9 bases. Germline trimming cut 5 bases from V and 8 bases from J; bases unmatched to any gene: 7. This CDR3 has 14 residues. CDR1 and CDR2 from the germline V gene are MNHGY and SAAAGT. The CDR3 is CASSVASGNYEQFF. CDR3 nucleotides: TGTGCCAGCAGTGTCGCTAGCGGGAACTATGAGCAGTTCTTC.

This clone has only a few counts. V is TRBV28 and J is TRBJ1-3; D is unresolved. The CDR3 spans 14 residues. Germline V gives CDR1 MDHEN, CDR2 SYDVKM. V shed 5 bases and J shed 0 bases, with 8 bases lying between them. CDR3 sequence: CASSGHNSGNTIYF. The CDR3 DNA follows: TGTGCCAGCAGTGGTCATAACTCTGGAAACACCATATATTTT.

The chain joins TRBV5-1 to TRBJ2-3; D is perhaps TRBD1 (5 bases). Germline loops: CDR1 SGHRS, CDR2 YFSETQ. CDR3 size: 15 residues. The V end lost 2 bases, the J end lost 1 base, and 11 bases lay between the germline ends. Here the CDR3 reads CASSFRVGGTDTQYF. The CDR3 DNA sequence: TGCGCCAGCAGCTTCAGGGTTGGGGGCACAGATACGCAGTATTTT. The full variable domain, with the rest looked up from reference TRBV5-1 and TRBJ2-3, is KAGVTQTPRYLIKTRGQQVTLSCSPISGHRSVSWYQQTPGQGLQFLFEYFSETQRNKGNFPGRFSGRQFSNSRSEMNVSTLELGDSALYLCASSFRVGGTDTQYFGPGTRLTVL.

The chain uses TRBV30 and TRBJ2-3; D gene uncertain. V shed 2 bases and J shed 2 bases, with 17 bases lying between them. The CDR3 sequence is 16 residues long. Germline CDR1 reads GTSNPN; CDR2 reads SVGIG (reference sequence). In DNA, the CDR3 is TGTGCCTGGAGTTCTGGAACCTTGGCTAACACAGATACGCAGTATTTT. It specifies CAWSSGTLANTDTQYF.

The chain carries TRBV30 and TRBJ2-1; the D gene is possibly TRBD1 (5 bases). Per germline, CDR1 GTSNPN and CDR2 SVGIG (reference sequence). V lost 0 bases and J 5 bases, leaving 5 bases between the germline ends. The CDR3 has 12 residues. CDR3 amino acids: CAWSVQDNEQFF. CDR3 nucleotide sequence: TGTGCCTGGAGTGTACAGGACAATGAGCAGTTCTTC. Using reference TRBV30 and TRBJ2-1 for the parts outside the CDR3, the full variable domain is SQTIHQWPATLVQPVGSPLSLECTVEGTSNPNLYWYRQAAGRGLQLLFYSVGIGQISSEVPQNLSASRPQDRQFILSSKKLLLSDSGFYLCAWSVQDNEQFFGPGTRLTVL.

This clone turned up a few times. V and J are TRBV2 and TRBJ1-2; tentative D call: TRBD1 (6 bases). Trimming took off 6 bases at V and 7 bases at J, with 21 bases between the two ends. There are 15 residues in the CDR3. CDR1 SNHLY and CDR2 FYNNEI come from the germline V gene. The CDR3 sequence is CASRVGDNIGGGYTF. The CDR3 DNA sequence: TGTGCCAGCAGGGTCGGGGACAACATCGGGGGTGGCTACACCTTC.

The chain is built from TRBV29-1 and TRBJ2-2, with a weak D call TRBD1 (6 bases). The germline V gene encodes CDR1 SQVTM and CDR2 ANQGSEA. Trimming took off 4 bases at V and 0 bases at J, with 9 bases between the two ends. The CDR3 is made up of 14 amino acids. CDR3 nucleotide sequence: TGCAGCGTTGGGGACACCCCGAACACCGGGGAGCTGTTTTTT. Protein product: CSVGDTPNTGELFF.

The chain couples TRBV27 to TRBJ2-1; maybe TRBD2 (6 bases). The V end was cut by 5 bases, the J end by 2 bases, with 13 bases between. CDR1 is MNHEY and CDR2 is SMNVEV in the germline V gene (reference sequence). The CDR3 is made up of 15 amino acids. The CDR3 sequence: CASSGGGYTYNEQFF. DNA for the CDR3: TGTGCCAGCAGTGGCGGAGGGTACACCTACAATGAGCAGTTCTTC.

J is TRBJ2-7 and V is TRBV5-1, with TRBD1 matching 10 bases. The V gene end was trimmed by 4 bases and the J gene end by 5 bases; junction bases not matched to a gene: 12. The CDR3 length is 16 residues. CDR1 is SGHRS, CDR2 YFSETQ, per germline. Here the CDR3 DNA reads TGCGCCAGCAGCCAAGAAAGGACAGGGGGATTAGACGAGCAGTACTTC. As protein: CASSQERTGGLDEQYF.

The rearrangement uses TRBV28 and TRBJ1-1; 7 bases agree with TRBD1. The CDR3 loop spans 14 amino acids. From germline, CDR1 is MDHEN and CDR2 SYDVKM. V trimming: 10 bases; J trimming: 5 bases; junction bases outside the gene matches: 13. The CDR3 DNA follows: TGTGCCACTACAGGGGACCCAACTTCTACTGAAGCTTTCTTT. Its protein product is CATTGDPTSTEAFF. The full variable domain, in which reference TRBV28 and TRBJ1-1 provide the parts outside the CDR3, is DVKVTQSSRYLVKRTGEKVFLECVQDMDHENMFWYRQDPGLGLRLIYFSYDVKMKEKGDIPEGYSVSREKKERFSLILESASTNQTSMYLCATTGDPTSTEAFFGQGTRLTVV.

This clone was seen once. The chain is built from TRBV30 and TRBJ1-3, with TRBD1 identical over 8 bases. The V segment lost 2 bases and the J segment 3 bases; nucleotides outside the gene matches: 6. Germline CDR1 GTSNPN, CDR2 SVGIG (reference sequence). The CDR3 covers 15 residues. CDR3 residues: CAWSRAGGFGNTIYF. In DNA form, the CDR3 reads TGTGCCTGGAGTAGGGCAGGGGGCTTTGGAAACACCATATATTTT.

The chain joins TRBV7-2 to TRBJ2-3; D not certain. In germline, CDR1 is SGHTA, CDR2 FQGNSA. The V and J ends lost 7 bases and 6 bases respectively, with 14 bases between them. CDR3 length equals 13 residues. CDR3 DNA sequence: TGTGCCAGCACCGAGTACCTCCGGGATACGCAGTATTTT. Translation gives CASTEYLRDTQYF.

The chain uses TRBV7-6 and TRBJ1-1, with D tentatively TRBD1 (6 bases). Trimming left V 5 bases short and J 8 bases short, with 18 bases between. CDR1 and CDR2 (germline): SGHVS, FNYEAQ. CDR3 length: 14 residues. For the CDR3, the DNA is TGTGCCAGCAGCAGCCGGGACACAAAAAAGGAAGCTTTCTTT. Translated: CASSSRDTKKEAFF.

This sequence joins TRBV12-5 and TRBJ2-1; the D is unclear. There are 15 residues in the CDR3. CDR1 and CDR2 (germline): LGHNT, FRNRAP. CDR3: CASNPSDLAYNEQFF. In DNA form, the CDR3 reads TGTGCCAGCAACCCTTCGGACCTCGCCTACAATGAGCAGTTCTTC.

CDR3 residues: CSVLSDGGEALHF. The CDR3 DNA follows: TGCAGCGTCCTTTCGGACGGAGGCGAGGCCCTCCACTTT. V and J are TRBV29-1 and TRBJ1-6; D uncertain. This CDR3 region has 13 residues. The ends were cut back, 6 bases at V and 14 bases at J, with 20 bases in the middle. Germline CDR1 reads SQVTM; CDR2 reads ANQGSEA.

The chain has TRBV5-1 and TRBJ2-7, with D perhaps TRBD1 or TRBD2 (6 bases each). The CDR3 contains 14 residues. The germline V and J ends were trimmed by 10 bases and 4 bases, with 21 bases remaining between them. The germline CDR1 and CDR2 sequences are SGHRS and YFSETQ. The CDR3: CASNPGAGVYEQYF. Written as DNA, the CDR3 is TGCGCCTCAAACCCGGGGGCAGGGGTTTACGAGCAGTACTTC. Based on the CDR3 plus reference TRBV5-1 and TRBJ2-7, the full variable domain is KAGVTQTPRYLIKTRGQQVTLSCSPISGHRSVSWYQQTPGQGLQFLFEYFSETQRNKGNFPGRFSGRQFSNSRSEMNVSTLELGDSALYLCASNPGAGVYEQYFGPGTRLTVT.

The chain links TRBV19 to TRBJ1-1; D is unresolved. Germline lookup yields CDR1 LNHDA and CDR2 SQIVND (reference sequence). V was trimmed by 3 bases and J by 1 base, leaving 6 bases between them. The CDR3 consists of 13 residues. The CDR3 nucleotides are TGTGCCAGTAGTATTAACAAGAACACTGAAGCTTTCTTT. It translates to CASSINKNTEAFF.

V is TRBV18 and J is TRBJ1-5; D may be TRBD1 (6 bases). The CDR3 is 15 residues long. With 0 bases removed from V and 6 bases from J, the gap between germline ends came to 12 bases. Germline CDR1 is KGHSH and CDR2 is LQKENI. The CDR3 loop is CASSPPGAGGQPQHF. CDR3 nucleotide sequence: TGTGCCAGCTCACCACCGGGGGCGGGAGGTCAGCCCCAGCATTTT. The whole variable domain, remainder taken from reference TRBV18 and TRBJ1-5, is NAGVMQNPRHLVRRRGQEARLRCSPMKGHSHVYWYRQLPEEGLKFMVYLQKENIIDESGMPKERFSAEFPKEGPSILRIQQVVRGDSAAYFCASSPPGAGGQPQHFGDGTRLSIL.

The rearrangement links TRBV28 to TRBJ2-6; D remains ambiguous. V was shortened by 5 bases and J by 0 bases, with 11 bases between the two germline ends. CDR1 and CDR2 from the germline V gene are MDHEN and SYDVKM. The length of the CDR3 is 16 residues. The CDR3 region is CASSPPPYSGANVLTF. The CDR3 bases are TGTGCCAGCAGTCCACCGCCTTACTCTGGGGCCAACGTCCTGACTTTC.

The DNA for the CDR3 is TGCGCCAGCAGTCAATCAAACGGCCAGATCTCTGGAAACACCATATATTTT. It codes for CASSQSNGQISGNTIYF. This chain connects TRBV23-1 to TRBJ1-3; D gene unclear. TRBV23-1 is sorted into the ORF group, with uncertain function. The CDR3 totals 17 residues. V lost 0 bases and J 0 bases, leaving 12 bases between the germline ends.

In its sample, this clone was seen a few times. The chain couples TRBV15 to TRBJ2-5; no firm D call. CDR1 and CDR2 from the germline V gene are LNHNV and YYDKDF (reference sequence). V was shortened by 3 bases and J by 1 base, with 12 bases between the two germline ends. The CDR3 totals 15 residues. CDR3 in DNA: TGTGCCACCAGCAGGCCCCCAATGCGCCAAGAGACCCAGTACTTC. It encodes CATSRPPMRQETQYF.

This clone was recorded a few times. The chain has TRBV11-3 and TRBJ2-6, with 7 positions matching TRBD1. The CDR3 length is 15 residues. V gave up 4 bases and J gave up 0 bases; unmatched junction bases: 0. Germline CDR1 reads SGHNT; CDR2 reads YENEEA. The CDR3 DNA is TGTGCCAGCAGCTGGGACAGCTCTGGGGCCAACGTCCTGACTTTC. Protein product: CASSWDSSGANVLTF.

This clone was observed a handful of times. The CDR3, as DNA: TGTGCCAGCAGATCCCGGGTCGCCGGGGAGCTGTTTTTT. Residues: CASRSRVAGELFF. The chain joins TRBV6-8 to TRBJ2-2; D gene unclear. The V and J ends lost 6 bases and 6 bases respectively, with 11 bases between them. The germline V gene encodes CDR1 MNHGY and CDR2 SAAAGT. This CDR3 spans 13 amino acids.

V gene TRBV18 combines with J gene TRBJ2-3; TRBD2 matches at 11 bases. With 2 bases clipped from V and 13 bases from J, the junction kept 14 bases outside the gene matches. Germline CDR1 and CDR2: KGHSH and LQKENI. The length of the CDR3 is 16 residues. The chain's CDR3 is CASSPGYTSGGDREYF. The DNA of the CDR3 is TGTGCCAGCTCACCAGGTTACACTAGCGGGGGCGACAGGGAGTATTTT.

This clone has a handful of counts. The DNA ends 1 residue before the CDR3 does, and the rest of the CDR3 is filled in from the germline J gene. The chain joins TRBV6-1 to TRBJ2-3, with D tentatively TRBD2 (6 bases). V was clipped by 1 base and J by 10 bases, with 9 bases between them. The CDR3 sequence is 12 residues long. CDR1 is MNHNS, CDR2 SASEGT, per germline. This chain's CDR3 is CASSEEGTSQYF. CDR3 DNA (partial): TGTGCCAGCAGTGAAGAGGGGACTTCGCAGTAT.

This clone appeared a few times. The genes are TRBV19 and TRBJ2-5; TRBD1 might be the D (6 bases). Germline CDR1 reads LNHDA; CDR2 reads SQIVND (reference sequence). The V end was cut by 3 bases, the J end by 5 bases, with 10 bases between. This CDR3 has 13 amino acids. In nucleotides, the CDR3 is TGTGCCAGTAGTATTCCAGGGGCTGAGACCCAGTACTTC. Its translation: CASSIPGAETQYF.

This clone is labeled large. The CDR3: CASSLPGSNTGELFF. DNA of the CDR3: TGTGCCAGCAGCCTACCGGGTTCGAACACCGGGGAGCTGTTTTTT. The chain employs TRBV11-3 and TRBJ2-2, with unresolved D. The CDR3 extends over 15 amino acids. V lost 5 bases, J lost 0 bases, and 10 bases lay in between. CDR1 and CDR2 from the germline V gene are SGHNT and YENEEA.

The rearrangement uses TRBV6-8 and TRBJ2-7, with 10 bases matching TRBD2. This CDR3 contains 17 residues. Trimming took 2 bases from V and 3 from J; bases not matched to a gene: 10. CDR1 and CDR2 (germline): MNHGY, SAAAGT. DNA of the CDR3: TGTGCCAGCAGTTACGATCTAGCGGGAGCCCCTTTCTACGAGCAGTACTTC. This codes for CASSYDLAGAPFYEQYF.